A selection of T cell receptor beta chains follows, all from one sample in a study of blood T cell repertoires in COVID-19. Clones were read by immunoSEQ multiplex PCR, and TCRdb kept only the in-frame ones, dropping some. The sample comprises 60,000 to 95,000 clones, under 80% of which are singletons, and 2.5% to 3% rests with the top ten. Sequencing was carried out using peripheral blood. The receptors were gathered from a human donor with acute or convalescent COVID-19. The donor label of this sample is uncertain. Each CDR3 is given with its conserved first and last residue. The D gene is left open where the match is weak. Expanded clones get a size class; other rows say once, few or many, or leave the size out.

V: TRBV19
J: TRBJ2-7
D: TRBD2
size: NA
DNA: TGTGCCAGTAGTACTGGCCGGCCCGGGAGGACCTTGGTCGAGCAGTACTTC
CDR3: CASSTGRPGRTLVEQYF

V: TRBV6-5
J: TRBJ2-1
D: TRBD2
size: once
DNA: TGTGCCAGCAATAGCGGGAACAATGAGCAGTTCTTC
CDR3: CASNSGNNEQFF

V: TRBV5-6
J: TRBJ2-3
D: TRBD2
size: NA
DNA: TGTGCCAGCAGCTTCGGGGGGGCAGCTAGCACAGATACGCAGTATTTT
CDR3: CASSFGGAASTDTQYF

V: TRBV2
J: TRBJ2-5
D: NA
size: few
DNA: TGTGCCAGCGCTTCTGGACTGCACCAAGAGACCCAGTACTTC
CDR3: CASASGLHQETQYF

V: TRBV3-1/TRBV3-2
J: TRBJ1-6
D: TRBD1
size: NA
DNA: TGTGCCAGCAGCCCCGAGGACAGGGGTCGGAATTCACCCCTCCACTTT
CDR3: CASSPEDRGRNSPLHF

V: TRBV15
J: TRBJ1-5
D: NA
size: NA
DNA: TGTGCCACCAGCAGAGTAGTGAGCAATCAGCCCCAGCATTTT
CDR3: CATSRVVSNQPQHF

V: TRBV28
J: TRBJ1-2
D: TRBD1
size: once
DNA: TGTGCCACCAACAGGGGGCGCGGTCGAACTGGCTACACCTTC
CDR3: CATNRGRGRTGYTF

V: TRBV18
J: TRBJ1-4
D: NA
size: NA
DNA: TGTGCCAGCTCACCCCTGATGGGTCAGGGGTGGGCAACTAATGAAAAACTGTTTTTT
CDR3: CASSPLMGQGWATNEKLFF

V: TRBV5-1
J: TRBJ2-3
D: TRBD2
size: NA
DNA: TGCGCCAGCAGCTCCCGACTAGCGGGTGGTACAGATACGCAGTATTTT
CDR3: CASSSRLAGGTDTQYF

V: TRBV29-1
J: TRBJ2-7
D: TRBD1
size: NA
DNA: TGCAGCGTCGAGACAGGGAAATACGAGCAGTACTTC
CDR3: CSVETGKYEQYF

V: TRBV28
J: TRBJ2-2
D: TRBD1
size: NA
DNA: TGTGCCAGTCTGGGACAGGGGGCCCTAATCAGCGCCGGGGAGCTGTTTTTT
CDR3: CASLGQGALISAGELFF

V: TRBV7-2
J: TRBJ2-1
D: TRBD2
size: once
DNA: TGTGCCAGCAGCCCACTAGCGAATTCCTACAATGAGCAGTTCTTC
CDR3: CASSPLANSYNEQFF

V: TRBV9
J: TRBJ2-1
D: TRBD2
size: NA
DNA: TGTGCCAGCAGCCCTCGGCTAGCGGGAGCTAGCAATGAGCAGTTCTTC
CDR3: CASSPRLAGASNEQFF

V: TRBV7-2
J: TRBJ2-3
D: NA
size: NA
DNA: TGTGCCAGCAGCTCCCCTAGCACAGATACGCAGTATTTT
CDR3: CASSSPSTDTQYF

V: TRBV28
J: TRBJ2-7
D: NA
size: NA
DNA: TGTGCCAGCAGCAATCCTCCACTAGCTTCGTACGAGCAGTACTTC
CDR3: CASSNPPLASYEQYF

V: TRBV9
J: TRBJ1-5
D: NA
size: once
DNA: TGTGCCAGCAGCCCCAACAGGGAAGGTAATCAGCCCCAGCATTTT
CDR3: CASSPNREGNQPQHF

V: TRBV28
J: TRBJ2-1
D: NA
size: few
DNA: TGTGCCAGCAGTTTACCACAGGATGAGCAGTTCTTC
CDR3: CASSLPQDEQFF

V: TRBV3-1/TRBV3-2
J: TRBJ2-1
D: TRBD2
size: NA
DNA: TGTGCCAGCAGCTCACTAGCGGGGGGGCCCAATGAGCAGTTCTTC
CDR3: CASSSLAGGPNEQFF

V: TRBV19
J: TRBJ2-4
D: NA
size: NA
DNA: TGTGCCAGTAGGGGAGAGAGCACAGGGCAAGGGAACATTCAGTACTTC
CDR3: CASRGESTGQGNIQYF

V: TRBV6-5
J: TRBJ1-2
D: NA
size: few
DNA: TGTGCCAGCAGTTACTCGATAGTACGCTTAGTATATGGCTACACCTTC
CDR3: CASSYSIVRLVYGYTF

V: TRBV2
J: TRBJ2-1
D: NA
size: few
DNA: TGTGCCAGCAGTGAATCTCGACAGCCCTACAATGAGCAGTTCTTC
CDR3: CASSESRQPYNEQFF

V: TRBV5-4
J: TRBJ2-5
D: NA
size: NA
DNA: TGTGCCAGCAGCCTGATCGACTACCAAGAGACCCAGTACTTC
CDR3: CASSLIDYQETQYF

V: TRBV7-9
J: TRBJ2-1
D: NA
size: NA
DNA: TGTGCCAGCAGCCTGGGACTCCTCGGCGATGAGCAGTTCTTC
CDR3: CASSLGLLGDEQFF

V: TRBV25-1
J: TRBJ1-5
D: NA
size: NA
DNA: TGTGCCTCCCAGGACACCTTCAATCAGCCCCAGCATTTT
CDR3: CASQDTFNQPQHF

V: TRBV5-1
J: TRBJ2-3
D: TRBD2
size: few
DNA: TGCGCCAGCAGCAGGACTAGCGGACAACTCACAGATACGCAGTATTTT
CDR3: CASSRTSGQLTDTQYF

V: TRBV5-1
J: TRBJ2-1
D: TRBD2
size: NA
DNA: TGCGCCAGCAGCTTGGGTATAGCGGGAGGGGCCAATGAGCAGTTCTTC
CDR3: CASSLGIAGGANEQFF

V: TRBV28
J: TRBJ1-6
D: TRBD1
size: NA
DNA: TGTGCCAGCAGTCCACCCGGGACAGGGCAAGGGACCTATAATTCACCCCTCCACTTT
CDR3: CASSPPGTGQGTYNSPLHF

V: TRBV30
J: TRBJ2-7
D: TRBD2
size: NA
DNA: TGTGCCTGGAGTGTACGCGGGACTAAAGAAAACGAGCAGTACTTC
CDR3: CAWSVRGTKENEQYF

V: TRBV2
J: TRBJ2-2
D: TRBD2
size: NA
DNA: TGTGCCAGCAGTGCGGGGACTAGCGGGAGAGCCGGGGAGCTGTTTTTT
CDR3: CASSAGTSGRAGELFF

V: TRBV7-3
J: TRBJ2-1
D: NA
size: NA
DNA: TGTGCCAGCAGTGACGGGAGCTCCTACAATGAGCAGTTCTTC
CDR3: CASSDGSSYNEQFF

V: TRBV10-2
J: TRBJ1-1
D: NA
size: NA
DNA: TGCGCCAGCAGTAAACTACAGGGTCCCAGCACTGAAGCTTTCTTT
CDR3: CASSKLQGPSTEAFF

V: TRBV28
J: TRBJ1-2
D: NA
size: few
DNA: TGTGCCAGCCAGGACAGACTCTATGGCTACACCTTC
CDR3: CASQDRLYGYTF

V: TRBV19
J: TRBJ1-5
D: TRBD1
size: NA
DNA: TGTGCCAGTAGTATAGGGACAGGGAGGGGGCAGCCCCAGCATTTT
CDR3: CASSIGTGRGQPQHF

V: TRBV6-5
J: TRBJ1-6
D: NA
size: NA
DNA: TGTGCCAGCAGTTACGGCCGGGGGGCTCGATCACCCCTCCACTTT
CDR3: CASSYGRGARSPLHF

V: TRBV7-9
J: TRBJ1-6
D: TRBD1
size: once
DNA: TGTGCCAGCAGCCAGGACAGGGCAGATTCACCCCTCCACTTT
CDR3: CASSQDRADSPLHF

V: TRBV5-5
J: TRBJ2-1
D: NA
size: NA
DNA: TGTGCCAGCAGCGACCTGGGCGGGTCCTACAATGAGCAGTTCTTC
CDR3: CASSDLGGSYNEQFF

V: TRBV5-4
J: TRBJ1-2
D: TRBD1
size: NA
DNA: TGTGCCAGCAGCAGTTCTCAAGACAGGGGTTACACTGGCTACACCTTC
CDR3: CASSSSQDRGYTGYTF

V: TRBV5-1
J: TRBJ2-2
D: NA
size: NA
DNA: TGCGCCAGCAGCAAGGACTTGAACACCGGGGAGCTGTTTTTT
CDR3: CASSKDLNTGELFF

V: TRBV9
J: TRBJ2-1
D: TRBD2
size: NA
DNA: TGTGCCAGCAGCGCTAGCGGATGGGGTAGCGATGAGCAGTTCTTC
CDR3: CASSASGWGSDEQFF

V: TRBV29-1
J: TRBJ1-1
D: NA
size: NA
DNA: TGCAGCGTCCCCCCCCAGGGGACCTTAGGAGAAGCTTTCTTT
CDR3: CSVPPQGTLGEAFF

V: TRBV6-5
J: TRBJ1-1
D: TRBD1
size: NA
DNA: TGTGCCAGCATCGGGAAGGGGGCGAGTACTGAAGCTTTCTTT
CDR3: CASIGKGASTEAFF

V: TRBV6-6
J: TRBJ1-4
D: NA
size: NA
DNA: TGTGCCAGCAGTTACTCGGGACTCTCAACTAATGAAAAACTGTTTTTT
CDR3: CASSYSGLSTNEKLFF

V: TRBV15
J: TRBJ2-1
D: NA
size: NA
DNA: TGTGCCACCAGCAGAGGAGATGAGCAGTTCTTC
CDR3: CATSRGDEQFF

V: TRBV21-1
J: TRBJ2-7
D: NA
size: NA
DNA: TGTGCCAGCAGCCCCCGTGGCGATCGGAGCGGGAGCGAAACCTACGAGCAGTACTTC
CDR3: CASSPRGDRSGSETYEQYF

V: TRBV10-3
J: TRBJ1-2
D: TRBD1
size: NA
DNA: TGTGCCATCAGTGACCCAGGGGGGACACGAGCTAACTATGGCTACACCTTC
CDR3: CAISDPGGTRANYGYTF

V: TRBV6-6
J: TRBJ1-1
D: TRBD1
size: few
DNA: TGTGCCAGCAGTGAGGACAGGTCTAACACTGAAGCTTTCTTT
CDR3: CASSEDRSNTEAFF